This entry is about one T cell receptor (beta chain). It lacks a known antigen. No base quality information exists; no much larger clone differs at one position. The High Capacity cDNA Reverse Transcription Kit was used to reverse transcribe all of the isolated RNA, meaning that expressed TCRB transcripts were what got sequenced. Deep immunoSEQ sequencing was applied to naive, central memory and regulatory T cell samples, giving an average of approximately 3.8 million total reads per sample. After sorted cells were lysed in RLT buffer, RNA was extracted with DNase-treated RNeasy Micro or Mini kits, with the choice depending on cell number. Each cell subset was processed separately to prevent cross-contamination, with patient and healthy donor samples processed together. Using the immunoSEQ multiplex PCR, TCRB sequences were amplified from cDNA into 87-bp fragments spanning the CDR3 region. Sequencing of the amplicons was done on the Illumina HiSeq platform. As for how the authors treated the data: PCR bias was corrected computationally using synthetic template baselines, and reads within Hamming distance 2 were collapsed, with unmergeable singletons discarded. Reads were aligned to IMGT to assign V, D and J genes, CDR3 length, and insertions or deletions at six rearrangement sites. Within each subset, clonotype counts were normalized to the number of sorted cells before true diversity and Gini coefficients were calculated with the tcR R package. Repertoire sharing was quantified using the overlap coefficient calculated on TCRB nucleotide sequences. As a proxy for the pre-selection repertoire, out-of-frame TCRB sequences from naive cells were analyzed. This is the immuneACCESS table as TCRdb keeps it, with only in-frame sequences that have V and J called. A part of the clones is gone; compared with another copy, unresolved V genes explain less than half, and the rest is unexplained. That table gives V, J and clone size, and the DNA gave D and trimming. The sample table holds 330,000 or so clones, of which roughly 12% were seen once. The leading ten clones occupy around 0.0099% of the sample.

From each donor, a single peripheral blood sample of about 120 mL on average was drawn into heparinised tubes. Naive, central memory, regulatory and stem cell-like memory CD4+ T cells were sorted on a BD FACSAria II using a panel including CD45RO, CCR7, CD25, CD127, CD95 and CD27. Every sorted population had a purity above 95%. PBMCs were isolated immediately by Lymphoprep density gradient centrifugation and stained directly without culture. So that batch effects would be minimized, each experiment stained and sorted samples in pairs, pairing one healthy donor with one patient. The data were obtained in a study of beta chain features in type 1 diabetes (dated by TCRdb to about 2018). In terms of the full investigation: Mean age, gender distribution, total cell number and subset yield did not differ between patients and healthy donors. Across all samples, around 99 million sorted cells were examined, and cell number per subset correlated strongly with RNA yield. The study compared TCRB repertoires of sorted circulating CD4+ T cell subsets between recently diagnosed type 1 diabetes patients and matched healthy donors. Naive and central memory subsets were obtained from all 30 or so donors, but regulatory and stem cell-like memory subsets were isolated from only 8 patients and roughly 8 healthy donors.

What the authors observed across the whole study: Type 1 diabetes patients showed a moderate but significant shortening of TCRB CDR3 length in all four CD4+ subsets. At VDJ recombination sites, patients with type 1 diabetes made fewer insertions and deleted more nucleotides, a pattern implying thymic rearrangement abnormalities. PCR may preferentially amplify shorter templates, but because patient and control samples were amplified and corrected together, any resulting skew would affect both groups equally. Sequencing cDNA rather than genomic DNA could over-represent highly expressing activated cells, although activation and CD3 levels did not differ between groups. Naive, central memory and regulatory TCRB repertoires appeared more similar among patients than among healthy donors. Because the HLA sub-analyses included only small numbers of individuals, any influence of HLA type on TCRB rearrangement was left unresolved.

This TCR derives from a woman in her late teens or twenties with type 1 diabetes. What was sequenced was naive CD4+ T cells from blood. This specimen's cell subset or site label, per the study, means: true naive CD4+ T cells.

The CDR3 region has the sequence CASSLGTGITGELFF. Read as DNA, the sequence is TGTGCCAGCAGCTTGGGGACAGGAATCACCGGGGAGCTGTTTTTT. The rearrangement joined TRBV5-4 to TRBJ2-2, and 7 junctional nucleotides match TRBD1. Sequences SGHNT (CDR1) and YYREEE (CDR2) are obtained from the germline V gene (reference sequence). The CDR3 measures 15 amino acids from cysteine to phenylalanine. Only the CDR3 DNA stays, 45 bases, in frame from base 1. V trim: 0 bases; J trim: 4 bases; unmatched bases: 3.